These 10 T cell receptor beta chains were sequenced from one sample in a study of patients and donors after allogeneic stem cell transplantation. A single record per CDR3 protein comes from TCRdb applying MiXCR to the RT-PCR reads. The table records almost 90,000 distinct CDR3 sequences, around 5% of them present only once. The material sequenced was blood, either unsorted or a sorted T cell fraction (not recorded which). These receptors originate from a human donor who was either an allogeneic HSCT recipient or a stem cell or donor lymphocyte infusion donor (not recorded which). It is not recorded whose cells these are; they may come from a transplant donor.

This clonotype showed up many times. The CDR3 sequence: CASSEPSTGMHPHGYTF. In nucleotides, the CDR3 is TGTGCCAGCAGCGAGCCCTCGACAGGGATGCATCCCCATGGCTACACCTTC. V gene TRBV28 combines with J gene TRBJ1-2, with TRBD1 matching 7 bases. V gave up 6 bases and J gave up 6 bases; unmatched junction bases: 19. Per the germline V gene, CDR1 is MDHEN and CDR2 is SYDVKM. The CDR3 is 17 residues long.

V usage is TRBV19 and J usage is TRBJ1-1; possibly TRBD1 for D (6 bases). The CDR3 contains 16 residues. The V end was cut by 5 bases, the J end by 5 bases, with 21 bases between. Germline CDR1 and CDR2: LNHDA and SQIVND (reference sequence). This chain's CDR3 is CASSVLGTPRETEAFF. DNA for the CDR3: TGTGCCAGTAGTGTACTCGGGACACCTAGGGAGACTGAAGCTTTCTTT.

CDR3 amino acids: CSAVPGQGLGYGYTF. The DNA of the CDR3 is TGCAGTGCTGTCCCGGGACAGGGGCTTGGCTATGGCTACACCTTC. The V and J genes are TRBV20-1 and TRBJ1-2; 10 bases agree with TRBD1. The germline V gene has CDR1 DFQATT and CDR2 SNEGSKA (reference sequence). The J segment lost 4 bases and the V segment lost 5 bases, leaving 10 bases of the junction unmatched. The CDR3 consists of 15 residues.

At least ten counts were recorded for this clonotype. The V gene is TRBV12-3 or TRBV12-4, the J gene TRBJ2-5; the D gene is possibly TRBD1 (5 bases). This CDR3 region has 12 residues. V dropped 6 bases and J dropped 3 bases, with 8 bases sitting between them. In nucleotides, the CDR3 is TGTGCCAGCAGCCAAGGGGAAGAGACCCAGTACTTC. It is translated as CASSQGEETQYF.

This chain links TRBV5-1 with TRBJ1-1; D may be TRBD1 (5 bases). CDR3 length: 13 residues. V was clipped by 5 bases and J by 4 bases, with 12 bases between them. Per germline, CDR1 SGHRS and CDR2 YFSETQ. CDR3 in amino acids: CASRDNSGTEAFF. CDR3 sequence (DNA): TGCGCCAGCAGGGACAATTCGGGCACTGAAGCTTTCTTT.

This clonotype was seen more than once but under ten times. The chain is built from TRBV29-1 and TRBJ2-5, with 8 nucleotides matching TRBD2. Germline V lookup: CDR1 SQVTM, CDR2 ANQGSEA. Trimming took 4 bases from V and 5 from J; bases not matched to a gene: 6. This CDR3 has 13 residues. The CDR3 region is CSVAGTSSETQYF. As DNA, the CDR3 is TGCAGCGTTGCAGGGACTAGTTCGGAGACCCAGTACTTC.

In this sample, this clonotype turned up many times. CDR3 sequence: CASSGQPNEQFF. As DNA, the CDR3 is TGTGCCAGCAGTGGACAGCCCAATGAGCAGTTCTTC. The rearrangement joins TRBV25-1 to TRBJ2-1; the D gene is possibly TRBD1 (5 bases). CDR1 MGHDK and CDR2 SYGVNS come from the germline V gene. This CDR3 has 12 residues. V was shortened by 4 bases and J by 6 bases, with 7 bases between the two germline ends. The full variable domain, rest sourced from reference TRBV25-1 and TRBJ2-1, is EADIYQTPRYLVIGTGKKITLECSQTMGHDKMYWYQQDPGMELHLIHYSYGVNSTEKGDLSSESTVSRIRTEHFPLTLESARPSHTSQYLCASSGQPNEQFFGPGTRLTVL.

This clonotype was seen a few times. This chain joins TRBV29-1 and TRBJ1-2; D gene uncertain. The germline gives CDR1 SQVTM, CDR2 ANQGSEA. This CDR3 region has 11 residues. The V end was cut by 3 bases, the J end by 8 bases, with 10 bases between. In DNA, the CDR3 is TGCAGCGTTGAGGGGTCAGGAGGCTACACCTTC. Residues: CSVEGSGGYTF.

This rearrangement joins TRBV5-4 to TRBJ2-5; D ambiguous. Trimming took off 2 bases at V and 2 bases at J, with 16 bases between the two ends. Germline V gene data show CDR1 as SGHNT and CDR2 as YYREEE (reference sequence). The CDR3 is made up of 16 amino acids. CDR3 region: CASSFITGRIQETQYF. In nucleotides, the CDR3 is TGTGCCAGCAGCTTTATAACGGGCCGGATACAAGAGACCCAGTACTTC.

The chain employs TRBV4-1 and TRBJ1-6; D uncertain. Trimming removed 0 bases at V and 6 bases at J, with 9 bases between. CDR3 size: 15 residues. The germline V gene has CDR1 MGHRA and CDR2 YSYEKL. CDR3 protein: CASSQDPAVNSPLHF. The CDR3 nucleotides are TGCGCCAGCAGCCAAGATCCGGCAGTTAATTCACCCCTCCACTTT.